The source of this TCR beta chain is a study of identical twins. Study observations and caveats: Out-of-frame alpha sequences shared between twins exhibited an excess of low generation probability. Models underestimated how often monozygotic twins shared out-of-frame TCR alpha. Twins' excess sharing was less marked for out-of-frame beta sequences. Conclusions relied on cross-sectional statistical analysis, not following the same donors.

Each CDR3 protein is one row after TCRdb ran MiXCR on the 5' RACE reads. The sample contains about 490,000 distinct CDR3 sequences, around 15% of which appear only once. CDR1 is MDHEN and CDR2 is SYDVKM in the germline V gene. The CDR3 covers 15 residues. The V segment lost 6 bases and the J segment 8 bases; nucleotides outside the gene matches: 10. The table lists this clonotype with a few counts. What it recognizes is unknown. The same sample was also used in a study of yellow fever vaccine responses in identical twins.

Specimen: CD4+ T cells sorted from blood. The TCR originated in a woman between 18 and 30 years old in good health. The chain uses TRBV28 and TRBJ1-4; TRBD1 matches at 9 bases. The CDR3 is CASSTYRGRVEKLFF. The CDR3 nucleotides are TGTGCCAGCAGCACATACAGGGGGCGGGTCGAAAAACTGTTTTTT.